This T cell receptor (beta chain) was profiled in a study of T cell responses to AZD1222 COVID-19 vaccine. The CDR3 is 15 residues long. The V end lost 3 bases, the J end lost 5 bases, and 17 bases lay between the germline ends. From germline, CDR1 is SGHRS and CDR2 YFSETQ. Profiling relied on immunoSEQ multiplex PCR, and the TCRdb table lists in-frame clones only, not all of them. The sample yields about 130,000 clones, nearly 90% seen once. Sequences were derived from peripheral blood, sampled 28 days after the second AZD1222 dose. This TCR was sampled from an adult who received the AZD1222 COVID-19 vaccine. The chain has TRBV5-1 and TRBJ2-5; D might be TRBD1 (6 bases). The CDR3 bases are TGCGCCAGCAGCTCGAAGGGGGAACGAGGGGAGACCCAGTACTTC. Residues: CASSSKGERGETQYF.